The 3 T cell receptor beta chains below were found in one sample sequenced in a study of T cell repertoires in cytomegalovirus infection. One entry per CDR3 protein, called by TCRdb with MiXCR from the reads. The sample yields around 130,000 distinct CDR3 sequences, roughly 9% seen once. Sequenced sample: PBMCs. The receptor source for this set is a human donor in good health (CMV status not recorded). Some clones in this sample may be carry-over from other donors' samples.

J is TRBJ2-7 and V is TRBV29-1; D gene ambiguous. V lost 4 bases to trimming and J lost 0 bases, with 10 bases between them. The CDR3 covers 13 residues. Germline loops: CDR1 SQVTM, CDR2 ANQGSEA. The CDR3 sequence is CSVVPWDSYEQYF. CDR3 bases: TGCAGCGTTGTTCCATGGGACTCCTACGAGCAGTACTTC.

This clonotype was seen a few times. This chain uses TRBV29-1 with TRBJ2-7; no clear D gene. V was trimmed by 2 bases and J by 4 bases, leaving 9 bases between them. The CDR3 is 12 amino acids. The germline V gene has CDR1 SQVTM and CDR2 ANQGSEA. The CDR3 DNA sequence: TGCAGCGTTGAAATTTCTTCGTACGAGCAGTACTTC. This codes for CSVEISSYEQYF.

This clonotype occurred a few times. This chain joins TRBV28 and TRBJ2-7; weak D call: TRBD1 (6 bases). V was pared by 10 bases and J by 4 bases, with 17 bases between. Germline-derived CDR1 and CDR2 are MDHEN and SYDVKM. The CDR3 is 13 amino acids. The CDR3 sequence: CATLGTTLYEQYF. CDR3 DNA sequence: TGTGCCACCCTCGGGACAACCCTTTACGAGCAGTACTTC. The full variable domain, completed using reference TRBV28 and TRBJ2-7, is DVKVTQSSRYLVKRTGEKVFLECVQDMDHENMFWYRQDPGLGLRLIYFSYDVKMKEKGDIPEGYSVSREKKERFSLILESASTNQTSMYLCATLGTTLYEQYFGPGTRLTVT.